This T cell receptor beta chain was retrieved from a study of CD8 T cells in Susac syndrome (dated by TCRdb to between 2018 and 2021). With respect to the entire study: The study used repertoire sequencing to test whether antigen drove CD8+ T cell activation and differentiation in Susac syndrome. The clonality of the CD8+ T cell repertoire was compared across approximately 11 healthy donors, roughly 14 Susac syndrome patients and around 15 multiple sclerosis patients.

Broader findings and caveats from the paper: The number of individuals in the TCR sequencing and HLA analysis was acknowledged as relatively small.

RNA was extracted with the RNeasy kit and about 0.45 to 1 ug was reverse transcribed using random hexamers. The immunoSEQ multiplex PCR assay, which covers 54 Vbeta and 13 Jbeta segments, was used to amplify TCR beta CDR3 regions. PCR amplification bias was corrected using a synthetic template baseline for primer optimization and computational correction. The source study handled its data this way. Only productive sequences were kept, with reads annotated to V, D and J genes according to IMGT and analyzed in immunoSEQ Analyzer. To calculate clonality, Shannon entropy was normalized by log2 of the number of productive unique sequences and then subtracted from one. Public and private clones were assessed among the 100 most prevalent clones of each patient and control. A clone was defined as Susac-specific if it was absent from the healthy and MS cohorts, from over 1,000 published viral clones and from other ImmuneACCESS disease sequences. TCRdb trimmed public reads at Q25 via fastp, called clones via MiXCR and kept in-frame beta chains. Identical CDR3 protein sequences are pooled into one entry, listed with their most common genes and DNA. TCRdb's processing, not the authors', yielded these V and J calls. In all, the sample holds more than 110,000 distinct CDR3 sequences, and around 94% of those were seen once. Roughly 0.27% of the sample is held by the ten biggest clonotypes.

Peripheral blood CD8+ and CD4+ T cells from healthy donors, Susac syndrome patients and multiple sclerosis patients were profiled using high-throughput TCR beta sequencing. The healthy donors served as controls matched for age and sex. CD8+ TEMRA cells were enriched by FACS, while bulk CD8+ and CD4+ T cells were purified by magnetic negative isolation. Blood was drawn into EDTA tubes, processed within 24 hours, and PBMCs were isolated by density gradient centrifugation. PBMCs intended for TCR sequencing were cryopreserved in liquid nitrogen and thawed later in a water bath at 37 degrees C. Purity of sorted or isolated CD4+, CD8+ and CD8+ TEMRA cells was at least 90%. About this clonotype: Its cognate antigen has yet to be identified. No base qualities exist here, and no much larger clone lies one base off it.

Including the terminal cysteine and phenylalanine, the CDR3 comprises 15 residues. Of all the DNA, just the CDR3 is kept, 45 bases in frame from base 1. CDR1 and CDR2 are read off the germline V gene as MDHEN and SYDVKM. Trimming at the junction amounts to 5 bases on V and 3 bases on J, and the germline ends lie 15 bases apart. The V and J genes are TRBV28 and TRBJ2-3; TRBD2 is perhaps the D gene, given 6 matching bases. Sequencing input: CD8+ T cells from PBMCs. The receptor was isolated from a human donor in good health. The CDR3 region has the sequence CASSPRRGRTDTQYF. The DNA sequence follows: TGTGCCAGCAGTCCCCGGCGGGGTCGTACAGATACGCAGTATTTT.